By sample fraction, the clone carrying this TCR beta chain is medium-sized. No cell fractionation was done, so the repertoire covers all unsorted peripheral blood T cells. These data come from a study of HIV-infected patients and healthy controls. CDR1 SGHTA and CDR2 FQGTGA come from the germline V gene. The CDR3 sequence is 13 residues long. Trimming took 8 bases from V and 1 from J; bases not matched to a gene: 3. About 500 ng RNA was reverse transcribed with alpha and beta constant-region primers. Using multiplexing indices, alpha and beta chain libraries were generated apart by chain-specific third strand synthesis. A single record per CDR3 protein comes from TCRdb applying MiXCR to the 5' RACE reads. The sample shows 15,000 to 20,000 distinct CDR3 sequences, 4.5% to 7% of them seen only once.

This chain joins TRBV7-3 and TRBJ2-5, with 8 nucleotides matching TRBD2. Sequencing was carried out using blood. This clonotype originated in an adult in good health. The CDR3 nucleotides are TGTGCCAGCGGTCGGGGGGGCCAAGAGACCCAGTACTTC. It specifies CASGRGGQETQYF.